This T cell receptor (beta chain) is drawn from a study of control samples from healthy donors and cancer patients. Profiling relied on immunoSEQ multiplex PCR, and the TCRdb table lists in-frame clones only, not all of them. The repertoire holds 100,000 to 150,000 clones, with about 90% as singletons. The CDR3 length is 12 residues. CDR1 and CDR2 from the germline V gene are GTSNPN and SVGIG (reference sequence). V lost 4 bases, J lost 4 bases, and 9 bases lay in between. The source of this sequence is a man younger than 30 in good health. This chain uses TRBV30 with TRBJ2-3; maybe TRBD2 (6 bases). Sequenced: blood. CDR3 DNA sequence: TGTGCCTGGAACCCGGGAGCAGATACGCAGTATTTT. Its protein is CAWNPGADTQYF.